The 3 T cell receptor beta chains reported below all come from one sample, sequenced in a study of response to subunit inactivated influenza vaccine. In TCRdb, the RT-PCR reads were re-called with MiXCR into one record per CDR3 protein. The table records over 650,000 distinct CDR3 sequences, approximately 17% of them present only once. This sample comprised PBMCs from blood, obtained 4 to 6 days after vaccination. The receptors come from a middle-aged man who received an inactivated influenza vaccine.

This clonotype has ten or more counts. The chain is built from TRBV7-2 and TRBJ2-7, with D uncertain. Germline V CDR1 and CDR2: SGHTA, FQGNSA. The CDR3 length is 13 residues. V was clipped by 2 bases and J by 2 bases, with 7 bases between them. The chain's CDR3 is CASSLYYTYEQYF. The CDR3 nucleotides read TGTGCCAGCAGCTTATACTACACCTACGAGCAGTACTTC.

The rearrangement links TRBV7-2 to TRBJ2-5; D possibly matches TRBD1 or TRBD2 (5 bases each). V lost 5 bases to trimming and J lost 7 bases, with 17 bases between them. The CDR3 loop spans 14 amino acids. Germline assignment: CDR1 SGHTA and CDR2 FQGNSA. CDR3 DNA: TGTGCCAGCAGCAAGGACACGGGCGGGCGGACCCAGTACTTC. It specifies CASSKDTGGRTQYF.

In this sample, this clonotype turned up a few times. V and J are TRBV29-1 and TRBJ2-3; TRBD2 is a possible D gene (6 bases). This CDR3 comprises 14 residues. Germline CDR1 reads SQVTM; CDR2 reads ANQGSEA. The V and J ends lost 6 bases and 2 bases respectively, with 15 bases between them. The CDR3 DNA sequence: TGCAGCGTGCATTTTGGGGGACTCACAGATACGCAGTATTTT. Amino acids: CSVHFGGLTDTQYF.